This entry lists 6 T cell receptor beta chains sequenced from one sample in a study of blood T cell repertoires in COVID-19. Sequencing was performed with immunoSEQ multiplex PCR; in TCRdb, only in-frame clones are kept and a portion is missing. The sample records about 180,000 clones, 80% to 90% being singletons. Sequencing was carried out using peripheral blood. The source is a man aged 60-69 years with acute or convalescent COVID-19.

This clone was counted between two and nine times. The V and J genes are TRBV9 and TRBJ2-1, with 9 bases identical to TRBD2. The CDR3 covers 15 residues. Germline V gene lookup returns CDR1 SGDLS and CDR2 YYNGEE. The V segment lost 3 bases and the J segment 4 bases; nucleotides outside the gene matches: 5. The CDR3 sequence: CASSDRLAEYNEQFF. In nucleotides, the CDR3 is TGTGCCAGCAGCGACCGACTAGCGGAATACAATGAGCAGTTCTTC.

J is TRBJ1-2 and V is TRBV19; unclear D gene. Germline values: CDR1 LNHDA, CDR2 SQIVND (reference sequence). The CDR3 has 14 residues. V lost 2 bases and J lost 4, with 11 bases in between. The DNA for the CDR3 is TGTGCCAGTAGTATATCGCGGGTCCCCTATGGCTACACCTTC. Translated, it gives CASSISRVPYGYTF. Variable domain in full (rest from reference TRBV19 and TRBJ1-2): DGGITQSPKYLFRKEGQNVTLSCEQNLNHDAMYWYRQDPGQGLRLIYYSQIVNDFQKGDIAEGYSVSREKKESFPLTVTSAQKNPTAFYLCASSISRVPYGYTFGSGTRLTVV.

The gene calls are TRBV28 and TRBJ2-1; TRBD2 agrees at 11 bases. V was clipped by 4 bases and J by 5 bases; unmatched bases: 13. Germline CDR1 and CDR2: MDHEN and SYDVKM. The CDR3 has 18 residues. The CDR3, as DNA: TGTGCCAGCAGTTCACGAAGACTAGCGGGGAAGGACCACAATGAGCAGTTCTTC. Encoded protein: CASSSRRLAGKDHNEQFF.

The chain recombines TRBV7-9 with TRBJ2-7; TRBD2 agrees at 8 bases. Trimming took 5 bases from V and 0 from J; bases not matched to a gene: 6. CDR1 SEHNR and CDR2 FQNEAQ come from the germline V gene (reference sequence). The CDR3 has 15 residues. The CDR3 DNA reads TGTGCCAGCAGCCTGGGGCTAGCGGGCTCCTACGAGCAGTACTTC. Residues: CASSLGLAGSYEQYF.

As DNA, the CDR3 is TGTGCCCGGAACACAGGGGGGGGAACGTCCTACAATGAGCAGTTCTTC. Translation gives CARNTGGGTSYNEQFF. The J gene is TRBJ2-1, the V gene TRBV30, with a possible D match to TRBD1 (8 bases). The V gene lost 8 bases and the J gene lost 1 base, with 21 bases spanning the gap. This CDR3 region has 16 residues. CDR1 GTSNPN and CDR2 SVGIG come from the germline V gene (reference sequence).

The V and J genes are TRBV5-8 and TRBJ2-1; possible D gene TRBD2, 7 bases. The V gene lost 4 bases and the J gene lost 8 bases, with 13 bases spanning the gap. This CDR3 is built from 13 residues. CDR1 and CDR2 (germline): SGHTS, YDEGEE. CDR3 DNA: TGTGCCAGCAGCCCAGGGAGGGGGTATGAGCAGTTCTTC. Its translation is CASSPGRGYEQFF.